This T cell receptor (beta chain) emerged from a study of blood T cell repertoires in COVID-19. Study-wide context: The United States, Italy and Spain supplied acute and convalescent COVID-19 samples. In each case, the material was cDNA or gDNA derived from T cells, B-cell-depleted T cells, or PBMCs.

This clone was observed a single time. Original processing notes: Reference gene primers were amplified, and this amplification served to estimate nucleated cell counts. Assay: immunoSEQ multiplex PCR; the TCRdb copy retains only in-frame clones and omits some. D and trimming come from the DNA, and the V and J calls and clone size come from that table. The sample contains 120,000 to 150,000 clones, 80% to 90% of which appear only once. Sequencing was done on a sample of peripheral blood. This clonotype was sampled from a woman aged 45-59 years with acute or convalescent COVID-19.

The CDR3 sequence: CASSLPLGDRVSPLHF. The CDR3 DNA reads TGTGCCAGCAGCTTGCCTTTGGGCGACAGGGTTTCACCCCTCCACTTT. The chain uses TRBV7-9 and TRBJ1-6; 7 positions match TRBD1. The length of the CDR3 is 16 residues. With V trimmed by 3 bases and J by 9 bases, 11 bases remained unmatched. CDR1 is SEHNR, CDR2 FQNEAQ, per germline (reference sequence).